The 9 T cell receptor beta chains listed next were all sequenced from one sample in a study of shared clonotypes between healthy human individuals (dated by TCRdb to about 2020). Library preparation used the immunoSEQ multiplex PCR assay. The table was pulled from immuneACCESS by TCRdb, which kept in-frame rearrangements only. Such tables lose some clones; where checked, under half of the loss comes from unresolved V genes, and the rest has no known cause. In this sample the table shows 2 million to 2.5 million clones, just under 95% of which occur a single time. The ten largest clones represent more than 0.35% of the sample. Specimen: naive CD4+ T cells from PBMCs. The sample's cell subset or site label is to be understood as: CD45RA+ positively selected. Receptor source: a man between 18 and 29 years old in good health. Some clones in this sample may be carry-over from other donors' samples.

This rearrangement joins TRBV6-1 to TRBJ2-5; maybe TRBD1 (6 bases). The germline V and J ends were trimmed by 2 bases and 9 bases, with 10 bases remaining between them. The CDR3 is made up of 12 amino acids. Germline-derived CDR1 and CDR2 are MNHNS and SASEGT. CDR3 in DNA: TGTGCCAGCAGTGAAACAAGGGGGTCCCAGTACTTC. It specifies CASSETRGSQYF.

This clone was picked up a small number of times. The CDR3 reads CASSPSPGTVSYEQYF. DNA for the CDR3: TGTGCCAGCAGCCCATCTCCCGGGACAGTCTCCTACGAGCAGTACTTC. The chain joins TRBV11-2 to TRBJ2-7; 7 nucleotides match TRBD1. Germline V gene lookup returns CDR1 SGHAT and CDR2 FQNNGV. The CDR3 runs to 16 residues. J was trimmed by 0 bases and V by 5 bases; bases with no gene match: 10.

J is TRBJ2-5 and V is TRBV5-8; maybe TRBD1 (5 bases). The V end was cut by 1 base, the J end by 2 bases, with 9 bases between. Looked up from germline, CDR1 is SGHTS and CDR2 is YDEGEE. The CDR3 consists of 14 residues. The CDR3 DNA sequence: TGTGCCAGCAGCTTGTTAAGGGGACAAGAGACCCAGTACTTC. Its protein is CASSLLRGQETQYF.

CDR3 nucleotide sequence: TGTGCCAGCAGTCGACTAGCGGGAGTCCGCGACACCGGGGAGCTGTTTTTT. It translates to CASSRLAGVRDTGELFF. The chain combines TRBV2 with TRBJ2-2, with TRBD2 identical over 12 bases. The germline CDR1 and CDR2 sequences are SNHLY and FYNNEI. This CDR3 has 17 residues. V gave up 5 bases and J gave up 3 bases; unmatched junction bases: 7.

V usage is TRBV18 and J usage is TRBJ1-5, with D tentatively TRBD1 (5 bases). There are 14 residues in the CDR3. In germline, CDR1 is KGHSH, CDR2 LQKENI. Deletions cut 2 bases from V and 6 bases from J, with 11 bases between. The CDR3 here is CASSPRGGGQPQHF. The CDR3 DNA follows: TGTGCCAGCTCACCAAGGGGTGGAGGTCAGCCCCAGCATTTT.

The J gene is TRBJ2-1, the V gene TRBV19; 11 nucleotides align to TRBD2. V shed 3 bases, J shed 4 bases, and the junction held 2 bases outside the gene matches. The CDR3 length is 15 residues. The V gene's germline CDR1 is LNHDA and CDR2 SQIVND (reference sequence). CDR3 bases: TGTGCCAGTAGTATCGGGACTAGCGGTTACAATGAGCAGTTCTTC. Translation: CASSIGTSGYNEQFF. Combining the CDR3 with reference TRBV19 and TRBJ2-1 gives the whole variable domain DGGITQSPKYLFRKEGQNVTLSCEQNLNHDAMYWYRQDPGQGLRLIYYSQIVNDFQKGDIAEGYSVSREKKESFPLTVTSAQKNPTAFYLCASSIGTSGYNEQFFGPGTRLTVL.

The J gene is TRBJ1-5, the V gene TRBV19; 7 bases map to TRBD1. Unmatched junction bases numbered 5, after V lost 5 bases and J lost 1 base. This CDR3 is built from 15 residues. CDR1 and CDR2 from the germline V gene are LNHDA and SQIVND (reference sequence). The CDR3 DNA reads TGTGCCAGTAGTGCCACAGGGGTAAGCAATCAGCCCCAGCATTTT. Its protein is CASSATGVSNQPQHF.

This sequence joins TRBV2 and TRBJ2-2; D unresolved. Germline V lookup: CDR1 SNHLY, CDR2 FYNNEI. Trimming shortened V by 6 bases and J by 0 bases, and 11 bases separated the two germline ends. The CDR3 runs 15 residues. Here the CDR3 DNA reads TGTGCCAGCAGGTTAATCGTAGCGAACACCGGGGAGCTGTTTTTT. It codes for CASRLIVANTGELFF.

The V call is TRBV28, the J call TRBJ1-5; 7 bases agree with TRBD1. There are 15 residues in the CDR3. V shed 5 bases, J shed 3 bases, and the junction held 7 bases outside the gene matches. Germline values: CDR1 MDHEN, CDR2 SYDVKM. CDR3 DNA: TGTGCCAGCAGTACAAAACAGGGGAACAATCAGCCCCAGCATTTT. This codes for CASSTKQGNNQPQHF.